Below, 28 T cell receptor beta chains from the same sample are listed, as sequenced in a study of CD8+ T cells in alopecia areata. RNA was isolated and reverse transcribed to cDNA, the sequencing template. TCRdb's table, derived via immunoSEQ multiplex PCR, lists solely in-frame clones and lacks some. The sample lists about 130,000 clones, approximately 49% seen once, with approximately 19% in the top ten. Source: CD8+ T cells sorted from blood, taken at week 0. Receptors originate from a human donor with alopecia areata.

The chain has TRBV6-5 and TRBJ1-5; D gene uncertain. CDR1 is MNHEY and CDR2 is SVGAGI in the germline V gene. The CDR3 is 15 residues long. V dropped 5 bases and J dropped 1 base, with 12 bases sitting between them. For the CDR3, the DNA is TGTGCCAGCAGTGCCTCTGTGGGGAGCAATCAGCCCCAGCATTTT. As protein: CASSASVGSNQPQHF.

This clone was picked up a small number of times. The genes are TRBV29-1 and TRBJ2-7; the D is unclear. Per the germline V gene, CDR1 is SQVTM and CDR2 is ANQGSEA. The CDR3 runs 11 residues. Trimming shortened V by 4 bases and J by 6 bases, and 10 bases separated the two germline ends. CDR3 region: CSVAGLGEQYF. CDR3 DNA sequence: TGCAGCGTTGCAGGTTTGGGCGAGCAGTACTTC.

Only a few counts were recorded for this clone. The rearrangement uses TRBV9 and TRBJ2-7, with 9 bases matching TRBD1. Germline loops: CDR1 SGDLS, CDR2 YYNGEE. The length of the CDR3 is 14 residues. Trimming took 4 bases from V and 6 from J; bases not matched to a gene: 8. The CDR3: CASSPRTGASEQYF. CDR3 in DNA: TGTGCCAGCAGCCCCCGGACAGGGGCGAGCGAGCAGTACTTC.

As DNA, the CDR3 is TGTGCCAGCAGCGGGGACAGTGCCTACGAGCAGTACTTC. This codes for CASSGDSAYEQYF. The V call is TRBV5-6, the J call TRBJ2-7, with TRBD1 matching 7 bases. This CDR3 is 13 amino acids long. V shed 4 bases, J shed 2 bases, and the junction held 3 bases outside the gene matches. In germline, CDR1 is SGHDT, CDR2 YYEEEE.

The chain combines TRBV29-1 with TRBJ2-7; D remains unclear. The germline V gene encodes CDR1 SQVTM and CDR2 ANQGSEA. V dropped 3 bases and J dropped 1 base, with 10 bases sitting between them. There are 13 residues in the CDR3. The CDR3 here is CSVELPASYEQYF. The CDR3 DNA reads TGCAGCGTTGAGCTACCAGCGTCCTACGAGCAGTACTTC.

This chain connects TRBV7-9 to TRBJ1-1, with 7 bases matching TRBD1. There are 15 residues in the CDR3. CDR1 is SEHNR and CDR2 is FQNEAQ in the germline V gene (reference sequence). V lost 7 bases to trimming and J lost 2 bases; unmatched junction nucleotides: 10. The CDR3 is CASTADRTLNTEAFF. The CDR3 nucleotides read TGTGCCAGCACCGCGGACAGGACTCTAAACACTGAAGCTTTCTTT.

The CDR3 here is CASSPEGAVSTDTQYF. CDR3 DNA: TGTGCCAGCAGCCCCGAGGGGGCGGTTAGCACAGATACGCAGTATTTT. This chain links TRBV7-8 with TRBJ2-3, with 7 bases that match TRBD1. Germline V CDR1 and CDR2: SGHVS, FQNEAQ. This CDR3 has 16 amino acids. The V and J ends lost 5 bases and 0 bases, in that order; junction bases with no gene match: 8.

The V and J genes are TRBV10-3 and TRBJ2-3; unclear D gene. V was trimmed by 0 bases and J by 2 bases, leaving 0 bases between them. Germline values: CDR1 ENHRY, CDR2 SYGVKD. The CDR3 runs to 12 residues. CDR3 nucleotides: TGTGCCATCAGTGAGTCCACAGATACGCAGTATTTT. It translates to CAISESTDTQYF.

The genes are TRBV29-1 and TRBJ1-1; D gene ambiguous. This CDR3 contains 10 residues. V was shortened by 4 bases and J by 14 bases, with 14 bases between the two germline ends. CDR1 is SQVTM, CDR2 ANQGSEA, per germline. The CDR3 protein is CSVVVLGAFF. The DNA of the CDR3 is TGCAGCGTTGTCGTACTTGGTGCCTTCTTT.

V gene TRBV30 combines with J gene TRBJ2-1; the D is unclear. V lost 1 base to trimming and J lost 0 bases, with 7 bases between them. Germline lookup yields CDR1 GTSNPN and CDR2 SVGIG (reference sequence). The CDR3 contains 14 residues. CDR3 sequence: CAWSEDHSYNEQFF. CDR3 DNA sequence: TGTGCCTGGAGTGAGGACCACTCCTACAATGAGCAGTTCTTC. The full variable domain, completed using reference TRBV30 and TRBJ2-1, is SQTIHQWPATLVQPVGSPLSLECTVEGTSNPNLYWYRQAAGRGLQLLFYSVGIGQISSEVPQNLSASRPQDRQFILSSKKLLLSDSGFYLCAWSEDHSYNEQFFGPGTRLTVL.

At least ten counts were recorded for this clone. The chain joins TRBV6-1 to TRBJ1-1; TRBD1 matches at 7 bases. CDR3 length equals 15 residues. J gave up 4 bases and V 1 base, and 6 bases lay outside the gene matches. Germline V gives CDR1 MNHNS, CDR2 SASEGT. The DNA of the CDR3 is TGTGCCAGCAGTGAAGAGGAGGGGGCTGGCACTGAAGCTTTCTTT. This sequence encodes CASSEEEGAGTEAFF.

In this sample, this clone turned up a few times. The rearrangement joins TRBV9 to TRBJ1-1; 8 bases match TRBD1. This CDR3 spans 13 amino acids. V lost 3 bases, J lost 5 bases, and 3 bases stayed unmatched. The germline V gene encodes CDR1 SGDLS and CDR2 YYNGEE. CDR3 loop: CASSAGQGTEAFF. The CDR3 coding sequence is TGTGCCAGCAGCGCAGGACAGGGAACTGAAGCTTTCTTT.

The chain employs TRBV18 and TRBJ2-7; maybe TRBD2 (5 bases). The CDR3 runs to 14 residues. V gave up 5 bases and J gave up 5 bases, with 16 bases separating them. Germline V gene sequence: CDR1 KGHSH, CDR2 LQKENI. The CDR3 DNA is TGTGCCAGCTCAGGGGATGGAGGAAGCAACGAGCAGTACTTC. The encoded protein is CASSGDGGSNEQYF.

This clone occurred many times. The chain links TRBV4-3 to TRBJ2-2; perhaps D is TRBD1 or TRBD2 (5 bases each). Germline CDR1 reads LGHNA; CDR2 reads YSLEER. The CDR3 is made up of 15 amino acids. V was pared by 0 bases and J by 2 bases, with 7 bases between. CDR3 sequence reads: CASSQDGANTGELFF. In DNA form, the CDR3 reads TGCGCCAGCAGCCAAGACGGGGCAAACACCGGGGAGCTGTTTTTT.

The chain employs TRBV7-9 and TRBJ2-5; D may correspond to TRBD1 or TRBD2 (5 bases each). Trimming took off 5 bases at V and 8 bases at J, with 15 bases between the two ends. The CDR3 length is 13 residues. CDR1 SEHNR and CDR2 FQNEAQ come from the germline V gene (reference sequence). Here the CDR3 reads CASSPPQGVTQYF. The CDR3, as DNA: TGTGCCAGCAGCCCCCCCCAGGGAGTTACCCAGTACTTC. Looking up the rest from reference TRBV7-9 and TRBJ2-5 gives the full variable domain: DTGVSQNPRHKITKRGQNVTFRCDPISEHNRLYWYRQTLGQGPEFLTYFQNEAQLEKSRLLSDRFSAERPKGSFSTLEIQRTEQGDSAMYLCASSPPQGVTQYFGPGTRLLVL.

The V and J genes are TRBV7-3 and TRBJ2-3; D is possibly TRBD1 or TRBD2 (6 bases each). Germline lookup yields CDR1 SGHTA and CDR2 FQGTGA. The CDR3 has 14 amino acids. Deletions cut 2 bases from V and 3 bases from J, with 9 bases between. Here the CDR3 reads CASSLVGGTDTQYF. As DNA, the CDR3 is TGTGCCAGCAGCTTAGTAGGGGGGACAGATACGCAGTATTTT.

The chain is built from TRBV25-1 and TRBJ2-1; perhaps TRBD1 as D (6 bases). Germline CDR1 MGHDK, CDR2 SYGVNS. The CDR3 length is 13 residues. Trimming left V 4 bases short and J 8 bases short, with 12 bases between. CDR3 region: CASSGYRAHEQFF. The CDR3 nucleotides read TGTGCCAGCAGTGGCTACAGGGCCCATGAGCAGTTCTTC.

This clone was seen a handful of times. This chain connects TRBV2 to TRBJ2-1; 9 nucleotides agree with TRBD2. V was pared by 8 bases and J by 5 bases, with 10 bases of the junction left unmatched. This CDR3 is 15 amino acids long. Germline V gene sequence: CDR1 SNHLY, CDR2 FYNNEI. Here the CDR3 DNA reads TGTGCCAGCTTGGCCCTTGGCGGGGGGGACAATGAGCAGTTCTTC. This gives the protein CASLALGGGDNEQFF. The complete variable domain, with remaining parts taken from reference TRBV2 and TRBJ2-1, reads EPEVTQTPSHQVTQMGQEVILRCVPISNHLYFYWYRQILGQKVEFLVSFYNNEISEKSEIFDDQFSVERPDGSNFTLKIRSTKLEDSAMYFCASLALGGGDNEQFFGPGTRLTVL.

Only a few counts were recorded for this clone. The V gene is TRBV20-1, the J gene TRBJ1-2; no definite D call. Looked up from germline, CDR1 is DFQATT and CDR2 is SNEGSKA (reference sequence). There are 10 residues in the CDR3. V dropped 1 base and J dropped 8 bases, with 5 bases sitting between them. Here the CDR3 reads CSARVEGYTF. CDR3 DNA sequence: TGCAGTGCTAGAGTTGAGGGCTACACCTTC.

This chain joins TRBV4-1 and TRBJ2-7; maybe TRBD1 (5 bases). CDR1 is MGHRA, CDR2 YSYEKL, per germline. The V gene lost 4 bases and the J gene lost 4 bases, with 11 bases spanning the gap. This CDR3 region has 13 residues. The CDR3 reads CASSLRTRYEQYF. In DNA form, the CDR3 reads TGCGCCAGCAGCCTTCGGACACGGTACGAGCAGTACTTC.

The V gene is TRBV12-5, the J gene TRBJ2-1, with unresolved D. This CDR3 has 15 amino acids. Trimming pared 1 base from V and 8 bases from J, leaving 15 bases between. Germline-derived CDR1 and CDR2 are LGHNT and FRNRAP. The CDR3 nucleotides read TGTGCTAGTGGTTTGGCGGAAAAACTTTTCGATGAGCAGTTCTTC. It encodes CASGLAEKLFDEQFF.

This clone was detected a few times. The V call is TRBV6-5, the J call TRBJ2-1; D may be TRBD2 (5 bases). V gave up 9 bases and J gave up 4 bases, with 13 bases separating them. Germline-derived CDR1 and CDR2 are MNHEY and SVGAGI. The CDR3 has 13 amino acids. As DNA, the CDR3 is TGTGCCAGTGGCGAGCGGAATTACAATGAGCAGTTCTTC. Protein product: CASGERNYNEQFF.

The rearrangement joins TRBV4-1 to TRBJ2-7; no clear D gene. Deletions cut 0 bases from V and 4 bases from J, with 7 bases between. The germline CDR1 and CDR2 sequences are MGHRA and YSYEKL. CDR3 length: 13 amino acids. CDR3 in DNA: TGCGCCAGCAGCCAAGATTGGGGTTACGAGCAGTACTTC. Its protein product is CASSQDWGYEQYF.

This clone was seen only once. The chain links TRBV5-1 to TRBJ2-7, with a possible D match to TRBD1 (6 bases). Deletions cut 4 bases from V and 2 bases from J, with 10 bases between. This CDR3 has 13 residues. Germline V gene lookup returns CDR1 SGHRS and CDR2 YFSETQ. The CDR3 is CASSLGHPYEQYF. As DNA, the CDR3 is TGCGCCAGCAGCCTGGGACACCCCTACGAGCAGTACTTC.

The V call is TRBV30, the J call TRBJ1-1; no reliable D call. Germline V gene sequence: CDR1 GTSNPN, CDR2 SVGIG (reference sequence). CDR3 length: 11 residues. V was cut by 3 bases and J by 7 bases, with 9 bases left in between. The CDR3 DNA reads TGTGCCTGGAGAGGAATCCTTGAAGCTTTCTTT. Its translation is CAWRGILEAFF.

The chain links TRBV5-1 to TRBJ1-1, with D tentatively TRBD1 (6 bases). The CDR3 runs 15 residues. Trimming cost V 0 bases and J 2 bases, with 11 bases left between them. Germline values: CDR1 SGHRS, CDR2 YFSETQ. CDR3 bases: TGCGCCAGCAGCTTGGGGGCAGGGACAAACACTGAAGCTTTCTTT. Translated, it gives CASSLGAGTNTEAFF.

This clone was detected once. This chain links TRBV27 with TRBJ2-3; no firm D call. Deletions cut 4 bases from V and 4 bases from J, with 18 bases between. The CDR3 totals 16 residues. The V gene's germline CDR1 is MNHEY and CDR2 SMNVEV (reference sequence). In nucleotides, the CDR3 is TGTGCCAGCAGTTCCGGGCCCGTGGGTGACGCAGATACGCAGTATTTT. Translated, it gives CASSSGPVGDADTQYF.

The gene calls are TRBV4-1 and TRBJ2-2; TRBD2 might be the D (5 bases). CDR1 is MGHRA and CDR2 is YSYEKL in the germline V gene. Trimming took off 2 bases at V and 3 bases at J, with 10 bases between the two ends. The CDR3 runs 15 residues. CDR3 sequence (DNA): TGCGCCAGCAGCCAATTAGCGCCGTACACCGGGGAGCTGTTTTTT. It is translated as CASSQLAPYTGELFF.